This T cell receptor (beta chain) originates from a study of T cells expressing NK-cell markers. Across the study: From sorted CD3+CD56+NKG2C+, CD3+CD56+NKG2C- and CD3+CD56-NKG2C+ T cells came the TCR beta repertoires. Seven donors tested HCMV-seropositive and one tested seronegative among the eight sequenced.

Whole-study results and caveats: CD8+ T cells in over 5 donors included dominant NKG2C+ clonotypes at roughly 1.0-7.0%. These clonotypes additionally ranked first within the CD3+CD56-NKG2C+ fraction of a few donors.

TCRdb reanalyzed the 5' RACE reads and collapses them to one entry per CDR3 protein, without DNA. This sample's table reports approximately 170,000 distinct CDR3 sequences. On this clonotype itself: No antigen is known for it.

This CDR3 contains 13 residues. Germline lookup yields CDR1 LNHDA and CDR2 SQIVND (reference sequence). The J gene is TRBJ2-5, the V gene TRBV19. The specimen was blood T cells: a sorted CD56 or NKG2C T cell subset, CD4+ or CD8+ T cells, or bulk PBMC T cells (not recorded which). The sequence was collected from a man aged 18-69 years in good health. CDR3 amino acids: CASSLALWETQYF.